Sequencing of this TCR beta chain was carried out in a study of T cell responses to AZD1222 COVID-19 vaccine (dated by TCRdb to the early 2020s). Some background on the complete study: A total of just over 230 trial participants underwent TCR sequencing, of whom about 210 received two doses of AZD1222 and about 25 received two doses of the MenACWY control vaccine. Trial participants were enrolled by age into subgroups of 18-55, 56-69 and 70-plus years, and around 150, 28 and 57 TCR-sequenced participants, respectively, were included in these subgroups. Beyond this particular receptor, the publication reports: Conclusions about previously exposed vaccinees were limited because only a handful of AZD1222 recipients were SARS-CoV-2 seropositive at baseline. In the small 56-69-year group, the increase in depth fell short of significance, most likely because of low power. Vaccine-associated CD4 TCRs spanned the whole spike protein, with dominant responses in regions 160-218 and 743-854. Participants were mostly white British, with more females than males. The authors suggested clonal diversity may have been underestimated. A significant rise in spike-specific TCR breadth and depth was observed after two AZD1222 doses relative to day 0 and relative to MenACWY recipients. Reportedly, close to half of the unique spike-specific TCRs recognized epitopes lying outside the regions that are mutated in the B.1.351 and B.1.1.7 variants. Because no day 14 peak-response samples were available, repertoires were characterized only after the peak T cell response.

The CDR3 regions of human TCRbeta chains were subjected to immunosequencing. The original methods were these. Repertoire TCRs were matched against a reference library of SARS-CoV-2-specific TCRs generated with the MIRA antigen-specificity platform. Breadth was defined as the fraction of unique TCRs that were SARS-CoV-2-associated. Depth was defined as the fraction of total T cells that were SARS-CoV-2-associated. Using the MIRA data, each spike-specific TCR was assigned both to the spike region to which the TCR was reactive and to a CD4 or CD8 class. Log10-transformed breadth and depth values were compared by one-way ANOVA with Sidak's multiple comparisons tests. Here the immuneACCESS table is served through TCRdb, limited to in-frame sequences with V and J called. Missing clones are a known gap in these copies; in checked studies unresolved V genes cover under half, and the rest lacks a known reason. That table furnishes V, J and clone size, whereas the DNA furnished D and trimming. The sample yields 100,000 to 150,000 clones; 91% were counted once. The ten most abundant clones make up about 2.1% of the sample.

Read against the paper, the sample's time point label means: about 28 days (+/-7) after the second vaccine dose. AZD1222 recipients given second doses at about 4 weeks or at about 12 weeks were pooled, since spike-specific TCR depth and breadth were not found to differ between the two schedules. Samples from vaccinated people were obtained from the UK trials COV001 and COV002, which included a single-blind randomized controlled phase 2/3 trial of AZD1222 (ChAdOx1 nCoV-19) in healthy adults. For TCRbeta chain sequencing, PBMC samples were collected from trial participants at day 0 and at day 28 after the second dose. As regards this clone: What this receptor recognizes is not known. Base qualities are not provided; no much larger clone lies one nucleotide away.

The sample consisted of peripheral blood, taken 28 days after the second AZD1222 dose. This receptor was obtained from an adult who received the AZD1222 COVID-19 vaccine.

Read as DNA, the sequence is TGTGCCAGTAGGAAGGACAGGGGGAGCTCCTATAATTCACCCCTCCACTTT. This codes for CASRKDRGSSYNSPLHF. The chain couples TRBV19 to TRBJ1-6, and TRBD1 matches 10 of the central bases. CDR1 LNHDA and CDR2 SQIVND are derived from the germline V gene (reference sequence). Germline trimming: 6 bases from V, 0 bases from J; junction bases outside gene matches: 5. The CDR3 measures 17 amino acids from cysteine to phenylalanine. Of all the DNA, just the CDR3 is kept, 51 bases in frame from base 1.